The 22 T cell receptor beta chains below were found in one sample sequenced in a study of T cell changes during pregnancy in multiple sclerosis (dated by TCRdb to between 2019 and 2020). Libraries were made using the immunoSEQ multiplex PCR assay. The table comes from immuneACCESS by way of TCRdb, which keeps in-frame sequences with V and J called. Part of the clones is missing from these tables; in studies checked, under half for an unresolved V gene and the rest for unknown reasons. The sample records tens of thousands of clones, roughly 93% of which are singletons. Jointly, the top ten make up roughly 1% of the sample. Sequences were derived from peripheral blood, sampled in the first trimester of pregnancy. The receptors shown here come from a female donor with multiple sclerosis, enrolled in a pregnancy study.

This rearrangement joins TRBV6-5 to TRBJ2-3, with 10 bases aligning to TRBD1. Germline CDR1 is MNHEY and CDR2 is SVGAGI. V dropped 4 bases and J dropped 6; count of bases not matched to a gene: 7. The CDR3 sequence is 15 residues long. This CDR3 reads CASSFWGQGSDTQYF. The CDR3 DNA is TGTGCCAGCAGTTTCTGGGGACAGGGGTCGGATACGCAGTATTTT.

As DNA, the CDR3 is TGTGCCAGCAGCTTGGCAGGGGGGCAGCCCCAGCATTTT. Translated, it gives CASSLAGGQPQHF. V gene TRBV5-6 combines with J gene TRBJ1-5, with 7 nucleotides matching TRBD1. The CDR3 runs 13 residues. CDR1 is SGHDT and CDR2 is YYEEEE in the germline V gene. J lost 7 bases, V lost 0 bases, and 1 base had no gene match.

This chain joins TRBV28 and TRBJ1-5; D perhaps matches TRBD1 (6 bases). Per germline, CDR1 MDHEN and CDR2 SYDVKM. Between the trimmed V and J ends, which lost 3 bases and 6 bases, there was a span of 12 bases. CDR3 length: 14 amino acids. CDR3 coding DNA: TGTGCCAGCAGTTTCCGGACAGTTTCTCAGCCCCAGCATTTT. It encodes CASSFRTVSQPQHF.

The V gene is TRBV28, the J gene TRBJ2-3; 10 bases agree with TRBD2. The CDR3 length is 15 residues. Germline V gene lookup returns CDR1 MDHEN and CDR2 SYDVKM. The junction had 5 bases not matched to a gene; V was cut back by 5 bases and J by 3 bases. For the CDR3, the DNA is TGTGCCAGCAGTCCCGGGACTAGCGTTACAGATACGCAGTATTTT. Its translation is CASSPGTSVTDTQYF.

The chain recombines TRBV6-5 with TRBJ1-1, with D possibly being TRBD1 (6 bases). V lost 8 bases, J lost 3 bases, and 7 bases lay in between. Germline lookup yields CDR1 MNHEY and CDR2 SVGAGI. The CDR3 length is 11 residues. The CDR3 protein is CASHRDTEAFF. In DNA, the CDR3 is TGTGCCAGCCACAGGGACACTGAAGCTTTCTTT.

The chain carries TRBV5-1 and TRBJ1-5, with D unclear. In germline, CDR1 is SGHRS, CDR2 YFSETQ. This CDR3 contains 14 residues. V lost 0 bases, J lost 6 bases, and 10 bases lay in between. As DNA, the CDR3 is TGCGCCAGCAGCTTGGATGGGCTAAGTCAGCCCCAGCATTTT. Its translation is CASSLDGLSQPQHF.

The CDR3 here is CASSPRRSEAFF. Here the CDR3 DNA reads TGTGCCAGCTCACCGAGAAGGAGTGAAGCTTTCTTT. The V and J genes are TRBV18 and TRBJ1-1; the D is unclear. The V end was cut by 3 bases, the J end by 7 bases, with 9 bases between. Germline CDR1 reads KGHSH; CDR2 reads LQKENI. The CDR3 has 12 amino acids.

The genes are TRBV5-1 and TRBJ2-1; a possible D gene is TRBD2 (5 bases). Trimming pared 0 bases from V and 0 bases from J, leaving 7 bases between. This CDR3 comprises 15 residues. Germline V CDR1 and CDR2: SGHRS, YFSETQ. CDR3 sequence (DNA): TGCGCCAGCAGCTTGGCGGGAAGCTCCTACAATGAGCAGTTCTTC. Translating it yields CASSLAGSSYNEQFF.

This clone was recorded once. The gene calls are TRBV4-2 and TRBJ1-4, with 7 bases matching TRBD1. Trimming took 3 bases from V and 9 from J; bases not matched to a gene: 10. Looked up from germline, CDR1 is LGHNA and CDR2 is YNFKEQ. The CDR3 covers 15 residues. The CDR3 loop is CASSQPSRQGKKLFF. DNA of the CDR3: TGTGCCAGCAGCCAGCCCTCAAGACAGGGCAAAAAACTGTTTTTT.

The chain carries TRBV4-3 and TRBJ1-6; no firm D call. Germline lookup yields CDR1 LGHNA and CDR2 YSLEER. V lost 0 bases and J 0 bases, leaving 9 bases between the germline ends. This CDR3 has 17 residues. DNA for the CDR3: TGCGCCAGCAGCCAAGATACGAGGAGCTCCTATAATTCACCCCTCCACTTT. Its translation: CASSQDTRSSYNSPLHF.

The chain employs TRBV29-1 and TRBJ2-3; TRBD1 matches 8 bases. CDR1 SQVTM and CDR2 ANQGSEA come from the germline V gene. V shed 6 bases and J 6 bases; nucleotides not matched to a gene: 8. This CDR3 is 13 amino acids long. CDR3 protein: CSVRDRSFDTQYF. The CDR3 nucleotides are TGCAGCGTGAGGGACAGGTCTTTCGATACGCAGTATTTT.

The genes are TRBV7-6 and TRBJ1-1; D remains unclear. The CDR3 totals 14 residues. Germline loops: CDR1 SGHVS, CDR2 FNYEAQ. V was shortened by 2 bases and J by 3 bases, with 10 bases between the two germline ends. CDR3 amino acids: CASSLTLSYTEAFF. For the CDR3, the DNA is TGTGCCAGCAGCTTAACGCTGAGTTACACTGAAGCTTTCTTT.

The gene calls are TRBV18 and TRBJ2-4; possible D gene TRBD2, 7 bases. This CDR3 spans 15 amino acids. The germline V and J ends were trimmed by 6 bases and 3 bases, with 15 bases remaining between them. The germline gives CDR1 KGHSH, CDR2 LQKENI. CDR3 DNA sequence: TGTGCCAGCTCGGCAGGAGGGGGGGACAAAAACATTCAGTACTTC. It yields the protein CASSAGGGDKNIQYF. Full variable domain (remainder filled in from reference TRBV18 and TRBJ2-4): NAGVMQNPRHLVRRRGQEARLRCSPMKGHSHVYWYRQLPEEGLKFMVYLQKENIIDESGMPKERFSAEFPKEGPSILRIQQVVRGDSAAYFCASSAGGGDKNIQYFGAGTRLSVL.

V usage is TRBV19 and J usage is TRBJ2-3; 7 bases are shared with TRBD1. V lost 5 bases to trimming and J lost 7 bases; unmatched junction nucleotides: 9. Germline V gene data show CDR1 as LNHDA and CDR2 as SQIVND (reference sequence). There are 14 residues in the CDR3. The CDR3 DNA sequence: TGTGCCAGTAGTTCGGGACAGTGGATGAATACGCAGTATTTT. It yields the protein CASSSGQWMNTQYF. Combining the CDR3 with reference TRBV19 and TRBJ2-3 gives the whole variable domain DGGITQSPKYLFRKEGQNVTLSCEQNLNHDAMYWYRQDPGQGLRLIYYSQIVNDFQKGDIAEGYSVSREKKESFPLTVTSAQKNPTAFYLCASSSGQWMNTQYFGPGTRLTVL.

The rearrangement uses TRBV5-1 and TRBJ2-7; perhaps TRBD1 as D (5 bases). This CDR3 has 13 residues. The germline V gene encodes CDR1 SGHRS and CDR2 YFSETQ. V lost 5 bases, J lost 2 bases, and 11 bases lay in between. The CDR3 nucleotides read TGCGCCAGCAGACCGGACACCGCCTACGAGCAGTACTTC. It yields the protein CASRPDTAYEQYF.

V is TRBV9 and J is TRBJ2-6; unclear D gene. Trimming cost V 0 bases and J 0 bases, with 10 bases left between them. Germline V gene sequence: CDR1 SGDLS, CDR2 YYNGEE. CDR3 length: 17 residues. CDR3 sequence (DNA): TGTGCCAGCAGCGTAGCTGCGGCGAACTCTGGGGCCAACGTCCTGACTTTC. This encodes CASSVAAANSGANVLTF.

This rearrangement joins TRBV4-1 to TRBJ2-2; D is undetermined. The CDR3 runs 16 residues. Germline CDR1 and CDR2: MGHRA and YSYEKL. Trimming took off 0 bases at V and 2 bases at J, with 10 bases between the two ends. The CDR3 region is CASSQETVLNTGELFF. The CDR3 bases are TGCGCCAGCAGCCAAGAAACAGTTCTCAACACCGGGGAGCTGTTTTTT.

The rearrangement links TRBV19 to TRBJ2-1, with D possibly TRBD1 on 7 matching bases. The CDR3 loop spans 17 amino acids. Germline CDR1 reads LNHDA; CDR2 reads SQIVND (reference sequence). Trimming removed 7 bases at V and 1 base at J, with 20 bases between. As DNA, the CDR3 is TGTGCCAGTACCATTAAGAACAGGGGACTTTCCTACAATGAGCAGTTCTTC. Protein sequence: CASTIKNRGLSYNEQFF. Combining the CDR3 with reference TRBV19 and TRBJ2-1 gives the whole variable domain DGGITQSPKYLFRKEGQNVTLSCEQNLNHDAMYWYRQDPGQGLRLIYYSQIVNDFQKGDIAEGYSVSREKKESFPLTVTSAQKNPTAFYLCASTIKNRGLSYNEQFFGPGTRLTVL.

The chain couples TRBV29-1 to TRBJ2-1; possible D gene TRBD1, 6 bases. The germline V gene encodes CDR1 SQVTM and CDR2 ANQGSEA. Between the trimmed V and J ends, which lost 0 bases and 9 bases, there was a span of 18 bases. This CDR3 comprises 15 residues. The CDR3 spells CSVEDLRGGPSEQFF. CDR3 bases: TGCAGCGTTGAAGATCTTAGAGGGGGTCCAAGTGAGCAGTTCTTC.

V is TRBV9 and J is TRBJ1-3; a possible D gene is TRBD1 (6 bases). The CDR3 is 14 amino acids. Germline lookup yields CDR1 SGDLS and CDR2 YYNGEE. V shed 4 bases and J shed 8 bases, with 16 bases lying between them. In DNA form, the CDR3 reads TGTGCCAGCAGCCCTACAGGGACGGAGGACACCATATATTTT. This codes for CASSPTGTEDTIYF.

The J gene is TRBJ2-7, the V gene TRBV19; TRBD2 matches 12 bases. This CDR3 is built from 14 residues. After removal of 6 bases from V and 2 bases from J, the junction contained 2 bases not matched to a gene. Per the germline V gene, CDR1 is LNHDA and CDR2 is SQIVND (reference sequence). CDR3 loop: CASRGLAGPYEQYF. CDR3 coding DNA: TGTGCCAGTAGGGGACTAGCGGGCCCCTACGAGCAGTACTTC.

The V gene is TRBV7-2, the J gene TRBJ2-7; possibly TRBD2 for D (6 bases). This CDR3 comprises 13 residues. Germline CDR1 is SGHTA and CDR2 is FQGNSA. Between the trimmed V and J ends, which lost 4 bases and 3 bases, there was a span of 10 bases. In DNA, the CDR3 is TGTGCCAGCAGCTCGGGACTTGACTACGAGCAGTACTTC. Protein product: CASSSGLDYEQYF.